The T cell receptor beta chain described here comes from a study of regulatory T cells in long-lasting Graves disease (dated by TCRdb to the early 2020s). For context, the study as a whole: Newly diagnosed Graves' disease patients had taken antithyroid drugs for less than 3 months. Persistent Graves' disease patients were compared with newly diagnosed Graves' disease patients by peripheral blood TCR sequencing and RNA sequencing. The study was registered as a clinical trial and conducted in China. A total of around 35 samples were covered by TCR sequencing, comprising approximately 13 persistent and around 20 newly diagnosed Graves' disease patients. What the work shows at the level of the full study, not this receptor alone: Preferential use of TRBV28, TRBJ1-2 and TRBJ2-5 was observed in persistent disease, whereas TRBV20-1 and TRBJ2-1 were favored in newly diagnosed disease. Sequencing and analysis were limited to the TCR beta chain. Compared with newly diagnosed patients, patients with persistent Graves' disease had lower TCR Shannon entropy and fewer highly expanded clones, which suggests clonal expansion. Patients with persistent disease shared more public clonotypes (roughly 2,900) than newly diagnosed patients did (approximately 1,000). The study examined only peripheral blood because the primary lesion, thyroid tissue, could not be accessed. The authors acknowledged the small sample size as a limitation that may reduce accuracy.

Measured from the cysteine to the phenylalanine, the CDR3 is 16 residues long. Only CDR3 DNA remains: 48 bases, in frame from the first base. Relative to germline, V is missing 2 bases and J is missing 9 bases, with 10 bases of the junction outside any gene match. CDR1 KGHDR and CDR2 SFDVKD were looked up in the germline V gene. As regards this clonotype: There is no known antigen for this receptor. The record has no base qualities; no much larger clone is one base away.

The sample's time point, from its label and the paper: newly diagnosed GD, antithyroid drugs for less than 3 months. RNA was extracted from PBMCs in TRIzol for both TCR sequencing and RNA sequencing. Graves' disease was diagnosed according to American Thyroid Association guidelines. Recruitment of patients was carried out at an endocrinology department in Xi'an, China. Each patient gave approximately 8.8 milliliters of peripheral blood, collected in an EDTA anticoagulant tube. Ficoll Paque Plus density gradient separation was used to isolate PBMCs, and no further T cell sorting was done. An Agilent 2100 Bioanalyzer and agarose gel were used to check RNA quality, and a NanoDrop 2000 was used to measure RNA concentration. Library creation used multiplex PCR. Sequencing used an Illumina HiSeq 4000. iRepertoire HTBI primers and Arm-PCR amplification of CDR3 regions were used to construct TCR beta libraries. PCR products were gel purified before sequencing. As for how the authors treated the data: Gene usage analysis of CDR3 amino acid clonotypes used the 55 to 80 TRBV and more than 13 TRBJ segments found across samples. Filtered high-quality paired reads were merged into contigs using COPE and FqMerger. BLAST was used to align contigs to IMGT TRBV, TRBD and TRBJ reference genes, and CDR3 was defined according to IMGT. Any clonotype with a frequency above 0.1% was classified as a highly expanded clone. Shannon entropy was used to measure repertoire diversity, and the Gini coefficient was used to measure V-J evenness. A clonotype found in more than one individual was treated as public. In-frame beta chains were kept once TCRdb had trimmed the public reads at Q25 with fastp and called clones with MiXCR. Each entry is one CDR3 protein sequence, shown with its most common DNA and genes. It is TCRdb's table, rather than the study itself, that gives the V and J calls and clone size. This sample is represented by approximately 440,000 distinct CDR3 sequences; 15% to 20% of them were singletons. In total, the top ten clones hold 10% to 15% of the sample.

These data are also associated with another study on T cells in Graves' hyperthyroidism and ophthalmopathy. Drawing on the second study: Stable Graves' hyperthyroidism was defined as the absence of progression to ophthalmopathy over 18 months of follow-up. Hyperthyroidism patients were newly diagnosed, had a disease duration of under 2 months, and were aged 18 to 65 years. The study excluded patients with uncontrolled infections, other autoimmune diseases, pregnancy or lactation. Diagnoses relied on clinical symptoms, serum thyroxine and TRAb, thyroid ultrasound and orbital computed tomography. A first-round RT-PCR of the TCR CDR3 used the HTBI primer set with the Qiagen OneStep RT-PCR kit. Most expanded thyroid clonotypes (frequency above 0.001) were also detected in blood, a finding suggesting that blood repertoires may reflect thyroid immune responses. A model built on a 13 V-J signature distinguished ophthalmopathy from stable hyperthyroidism, reaching about 89% sensitivity and 81.08% specificity in cross-validation and 80%/75% in testing. During validation, the model predicted progression to ophthalmopathy a median of about 6.3 months ahead of onset, with more than 55% sensitivity and roughly 75% specificity. TCR V-J signatures able to tell the groups apart were searched for in a discovery cohort of 100 patients, of whom more than 40 had Graves' ophthalmopathy and about 55 had stable Graves' hyperthyroidism. Prospective prediction of ophthalmopathy was tested in an independent validation cohort consisting of 18 to 20 hyperthyroidism patients and over 15 patients who later progressed to ophthalmopathy. The roughly 100 discovery patients were divided at random into training and test sets in a 7:3 ratio. Thyroid tissue and blood T-cell repertoires from six Graves' hyperthyroidism patients were also compared in the study. After sampling, hyperthyroidism patients received methimazole starting at 30 mg daily, and ophthalmopathy patients received high-dose intravenous methylprednisolone. The libraries were constructed in a second round of multiplex PCR and then size-selected and purified. The libraries were sequenced on an Illumina HiSeq2000 using paired-end 100 bp reads. Raw data were processed with SOAPnuke, discarding reads with adapters, uncalled bases, mean Phred below 15, or no exact constant-primer or identifier match. COPE v1.2.5 was used to merge the high-quality paired reads, and each unique nucleotide sequence was defined as a clonotype. MiTCR v1.1 was used to align clonotypes to the IMGT TRBV, TRBD and TRBJ reference segments. Only V-J combinations with frequency above 0.0001, covering approximately 99% of repertoires, were analysed. The TCS score was defined as F50 (clonal expansion) divided by E x V (chaos), with BLOSUM62-based TCRdist calculated between CDR3 peptides within each V-J. Welch's t-statistics and random forest reduced roughly 540 V-J features to 10 to 15, which were used in a naive Bayes classifier (R e1071). Sample size was not statistically predetermined, and blinding of investigators to group allocation was not performed. TCR Vbeta CDR3 sequencing of roughly 140 peripheral blood samples (roughly 43 ophthalmopathy, 75 to 80 hyperthyroidism and approximately 17 progressor patients) is reported in the paper.

The rearrangement joined TRBV24-1 to TRBJ2-3; 10 middle bases align to TRBD2. Material: peripheral blood mononuclear cells (PBMCs), obtained at new diagnosis, from a patient treated with antithyroid drugs. The source of this sequence is a man aged 40-50 years with Graves disease. Donor details come from another sample of the same person, matched by shared clones. The CDR3 region: CATSDSSSGGVQTQYF. The nucleotides are TGTGCCACCAGTGATTCATCTAGCGGGGGAGTGCAGACGCAGTATTTT.